The sequence of this T cell receptor (beta chain) was determined in a study of identical twins. MiXCR was run by TCRdb on the 5' RACE reads, yielding one entry per CDR3 protein. Among hundreds of thousands of distinct CDR3 sequences listed, 6.5% to 8.5% were seen once. CDR1 and CDR2 (germline): GTSNPN, SVGIG (reference sequence). CDR3 length: 15 amino acids. Trimming removed 1 base from V and 5 bases from J, with 15 bases in between. This same sample was also taken into another study, of yellow fever vaccine responses in identical twins.

The material sequenced was memory (CD45RO+) T cells sorted from blood. This sequence joins TRBV30 and TRBJ2-1; weak D call: TRBD2 (6 bases). This clonotype was sampled from a young woman in good health. The CDR3 DNA follows: TGTGCCTGGAGTGGTCGGGCGGGAATGGACAATGAGCAGTTCTTC. Translation gives CAWSGRAGMDNEQFF.